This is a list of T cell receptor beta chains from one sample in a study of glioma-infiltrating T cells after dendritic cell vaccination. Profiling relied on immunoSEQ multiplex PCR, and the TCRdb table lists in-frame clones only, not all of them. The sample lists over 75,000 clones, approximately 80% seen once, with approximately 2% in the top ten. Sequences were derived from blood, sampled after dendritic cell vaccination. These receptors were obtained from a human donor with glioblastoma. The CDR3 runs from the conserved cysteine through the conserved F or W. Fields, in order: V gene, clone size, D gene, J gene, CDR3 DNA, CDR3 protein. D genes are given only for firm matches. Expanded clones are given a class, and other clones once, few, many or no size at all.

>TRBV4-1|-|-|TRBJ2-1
TGCGCCAGCAGCCAAGTGCTTCGAGGTGAGCAGTTCTTC
CASSQVLRGEQFF
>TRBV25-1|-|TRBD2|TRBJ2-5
TGTGCCAGCAGTGCATTGTTAGCGGGGGGTTCAGAGACCCAGTACTTC
CASSALLAGGSETQYF
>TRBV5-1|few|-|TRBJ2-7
TGCGCCAGCTCCGGGACACCCCAGTCCTCCTCCTACGAGCAGTACTTC
CASSGTPQSSSYEQYF
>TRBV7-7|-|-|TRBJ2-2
TGTGCCAGCAGCTCCCAGTGGAACACCGGGGAGCTGTTTTTT
CASSSQWNTGELFF
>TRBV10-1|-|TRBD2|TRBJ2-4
TGCGCCAGCAGTGACGGGGGGGCCAAAAACATTCAGTACTTC
CASSDGGAKNIQYF
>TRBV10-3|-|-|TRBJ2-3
TGTGCCATCAGTGGACAGTCTCAAGATACGCAGTATTTT
CAISGQSQDTQYF
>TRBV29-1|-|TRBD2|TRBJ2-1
TGCAGCGTTGTAGGCGGGGGGGCGTCTTACAATGAGCAGTTCTTC
CSVVGGGASYNEQFF
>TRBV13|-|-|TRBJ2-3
TGTGCCAGCACCAGAAGGGTGGGGCAGCCTAGCACAGATACGCAGTATTTT
CASTRRVGQPSTDTQYF
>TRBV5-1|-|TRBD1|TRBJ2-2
TGCGCCAGCCACCCCTTACAGGGGGTCGGGGAGCTGTTTTTT
CASHPLQGVGELFF
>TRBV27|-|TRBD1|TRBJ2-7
TGTGCCAGCAGCTCCAGGACAGGGCCCTACGAGCAGTACTTC
CASSSRTGPYEQYF
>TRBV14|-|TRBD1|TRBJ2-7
TGTGCCAGCAGCCAGGCAACAGGGGGCGCGGATGAGCAGTACTTC
CASSQATGGADEQYF
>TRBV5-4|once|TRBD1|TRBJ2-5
TGTGCCAGCAGCATAGTACGACAGGGGGGTGAGCAGTACTTC
CASSIVRQGGEQYF
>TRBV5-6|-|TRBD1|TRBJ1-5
TGTGCCAGCAGCTTAGCCGGGACAGGGGCTAGCAATCAGCCCCAGCATTTT
CASSLAGTGASNQPQHF
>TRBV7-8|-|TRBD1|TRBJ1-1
TGTGCCAGCACCGGTACCAGGACAGGGGATACTGAAGCTTTCTTT
CASTGTRTGDTEAFF
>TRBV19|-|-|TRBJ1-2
TGTGCCAGTAGTATTCGGCCGGGATCTGAGGGCTACACCTTC
CASSIRPGSEGYTF
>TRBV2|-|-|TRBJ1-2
TGTGCCAGCAGTGAAGCGGTTGGGGAGGGACGGCCTAGCCCCTATGGCTACACCTTC
CASSEAVGEGRPSPYGYTF
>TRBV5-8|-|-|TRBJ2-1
TGTGCCAGCAGCCCTGACCCGGAGAGCTCCTACAATGAGCAGTTCTTC
CASSPDPESSYNEQFF
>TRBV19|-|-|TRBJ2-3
TGTGCCATCAGTGAAGGTCGGGGCACAGATACGCAGTATTTT
CAISEGRGTDTQYF
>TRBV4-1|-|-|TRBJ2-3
TGCGCCAGCAGCCAAGAGGCCCCGACAGGCTCTAGCACAGATACGCAGTATTTT
CASSQEAPTGSSTDTQYF
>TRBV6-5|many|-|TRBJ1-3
TGTGCCAGCAGTCCCCAACAGGCGAAAGGAAACACCATATATTTT
CASSPQQAKGNTIYF
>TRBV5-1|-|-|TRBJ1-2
TGCGCCAGCAGCTTGGCACAGCGGGATGGCTACACCTTC
CASSLAQRDGYTF
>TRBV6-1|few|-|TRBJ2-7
TGTGCCAGCAGTGAAGGGCGGTTACAGTACTTC
CASSEGRLQYF
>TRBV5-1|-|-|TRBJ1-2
TGCGCCAGCAGCTCAACAGGGTTTAACTATGGCTACACCTTC
CASSSTGFNYGYTF
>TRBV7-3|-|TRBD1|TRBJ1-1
TGTGCCAGCAGCATCCAGGGGGGCACTGAAGCTTTCTTT
CASSIQGGTEAFF
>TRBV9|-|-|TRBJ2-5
TGTGCCAGCAGCGTAAGTACAGGGCAAGAGACCCAGTACTTC
CASSVSTGQETQYF
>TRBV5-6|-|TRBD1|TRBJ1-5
TGTGCCAGCAGCTCCCTAAGGGGACAGATTAGCAATCAGCCCCAGCATTTT
CASSSLRGQISNQPQHF
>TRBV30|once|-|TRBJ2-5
TGTGCCTGGAGTCCCGGGAGCGGAGGTTACGAGACCCAGTACTTC
CAWSPGSGGYETQYF
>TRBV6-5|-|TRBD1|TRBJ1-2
TGTGCCAGCAGTTACTCTGGGACAGTAGATAACTATGGCTACACCTTC
CASSYSGTVDNYGYTF
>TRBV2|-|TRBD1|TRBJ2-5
TGTGCCAGCAGTGCCACAGGGGCCGGGGAGACCCAGTACTTC
CASSATGAGETQYF
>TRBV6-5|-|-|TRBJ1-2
TGTGGCTCGGGGAGGGAGCTCTATGGCTACACCTTC
CGSGRELYGYTF
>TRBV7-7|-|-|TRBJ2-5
TGTGCCAGCAGCTTCCAGGACAGCCAAGAGACCCAGTACTTC
CASSFQDSQETQYF
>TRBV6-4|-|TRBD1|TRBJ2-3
TGTGCCAGCAGTCTGAGTGGGACAGCTAGCACAGATACGCAGTATTTT
CASSLSGTASTDTQYF
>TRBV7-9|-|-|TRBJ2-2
TGTGCCAGCCGTTTCGGGGTCAACACCGGGGAGCTGTTTTTT
CASRFGVNTGELFF
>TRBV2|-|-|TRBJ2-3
TGTGCCAGCTCATACGGTGATACGCAGTATTTT
CASSYGDTQYF
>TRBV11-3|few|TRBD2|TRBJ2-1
TGTGCCAGCAGCTTTACTAGCGGGAATTATGAGCAGTTCTTC
CASSFTSGNYEQFF
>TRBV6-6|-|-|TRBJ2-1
TGTGCCAGCAGTTCACCGGGAGCTGAGCAGTTCTTC
CASSSPGAEQFF
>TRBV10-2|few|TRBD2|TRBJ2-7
TGCGCCAGTCGACTAGCGGGGAGCTCCTACGAGCAGTACTTC
CASRLAGSSYEQYF
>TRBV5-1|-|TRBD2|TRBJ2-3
TGCGCCAGCAGCTTGTCACGGACTAGCGGGGTAACAGATACGCAGTATTTT
CASSLSRTSGVTDTQYF
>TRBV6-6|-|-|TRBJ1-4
TGTGCCAGCAGTTTCAGACATGGCTCGAATGAAAAACTGTTTTTT
CASSFRHGSNEKLFF
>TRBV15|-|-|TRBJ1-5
TGTGCCACCAGCAGAGGCAGGGCGAGGAGCAATCAGCCCCAGCATTTT
CATSRGRARSNQPQHF
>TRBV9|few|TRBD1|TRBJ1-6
TGTGCCAGCAGCGTAGGAGGGACAGTCAATTCACCCCTCCACTTT
CASSVGGTVNSPLHF
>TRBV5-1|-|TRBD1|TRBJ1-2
TGCGCCAGCAGCACGACAGGGTCTAAAGGTTATGGCTACACCTTC
CASSTTGSKGYGYTF
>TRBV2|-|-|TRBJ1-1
TGTGCCAGCCAACTAGGTGAGGGAATGGGGGCTTTCTTT
CASQLGEGMGAFF
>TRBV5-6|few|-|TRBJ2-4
TGTGCCAGCAGCGGGTCCAAGGGGTGGAACATTCAGTACTTC
CASSGSKGWNIQYF
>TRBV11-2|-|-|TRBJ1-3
TGTGCCAGCAGCTTAGACAGGGCCCACTCTGGAAACACCATATATTTT
CASSLDRAHSGNTIYF
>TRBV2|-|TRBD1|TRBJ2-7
TGTGCCAGCAGTGGAGGACGGGACAGGAGCTCCTACGAGCAGTACTTC
CASSGGRDRSSYEQYF
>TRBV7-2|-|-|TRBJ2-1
TGTGCCAGCAGCTTACCGCGGGCCAATGAGCAGTTCTTC
CASSLPRANEQFF
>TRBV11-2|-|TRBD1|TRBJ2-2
TGTGCCAGCAGCTTAGCGGACAGGGAGACCGGGGAGCTGTTTTTT
CASSLADRETGELFF
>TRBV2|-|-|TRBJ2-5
TGTGCCAGCAGTGAATTAGCGACGGAGACCCAGTACTTC
CASSELATETQYF
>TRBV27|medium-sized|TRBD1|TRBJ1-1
TGTGCCAGCAGGCTGACAGGGGACCATCTCGAAGCTTTCTTT
CASRLTGDHLEAFF
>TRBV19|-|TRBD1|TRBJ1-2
TGTGCCAGTAGTGCCCGAACCGGGACAGGGGGTGACTATGGCTACACCTTC
CASSARTGTGGDYGYTF
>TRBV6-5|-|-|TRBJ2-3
TGTGCCAGCAGTGCAGTAACTGCCCGGGCAGATACGCAGTATTTT
CASSAVTARADTQYF
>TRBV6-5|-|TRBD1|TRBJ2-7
TGTGCCAGCAGTTACTCCGACAGGGGACCCTACGAGCAGTACTTC
CASSYSDRGPYEQYF
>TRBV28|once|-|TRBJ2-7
TGTGCCAGCACCTCAGGGGTCCCCTACGAGCAGTACTTC
CASTSGVPYEQYF
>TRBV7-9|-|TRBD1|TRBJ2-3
TGTGCCAGCAGCTCGACAGGGACAGACACAGATACGCAGTATTTT
CASSSTGTDTDTQYF
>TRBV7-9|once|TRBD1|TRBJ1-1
TGTGCCAGCAGCCCCCCAGGGGGCCTGAACACTGAAGCTTTCTTT
CASSPPGGLNTEAFF
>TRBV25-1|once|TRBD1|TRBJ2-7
TGTGCCAGCAGTGCGGGACAGGGGACCTACGAGCAGTACTTC
CASSAGQGTYEQYF
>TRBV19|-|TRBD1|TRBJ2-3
TGTGCCAGTAGTATCCTGACAGGGCAAAGCACAGATACGCAGTATTTT
CASSILTGQSTDTQYF
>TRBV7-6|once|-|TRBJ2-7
TGTGCCAGCAGCTTATTAGCGAACTCCTACGAGCAGTACTTC
CASSLLANSYEQYF